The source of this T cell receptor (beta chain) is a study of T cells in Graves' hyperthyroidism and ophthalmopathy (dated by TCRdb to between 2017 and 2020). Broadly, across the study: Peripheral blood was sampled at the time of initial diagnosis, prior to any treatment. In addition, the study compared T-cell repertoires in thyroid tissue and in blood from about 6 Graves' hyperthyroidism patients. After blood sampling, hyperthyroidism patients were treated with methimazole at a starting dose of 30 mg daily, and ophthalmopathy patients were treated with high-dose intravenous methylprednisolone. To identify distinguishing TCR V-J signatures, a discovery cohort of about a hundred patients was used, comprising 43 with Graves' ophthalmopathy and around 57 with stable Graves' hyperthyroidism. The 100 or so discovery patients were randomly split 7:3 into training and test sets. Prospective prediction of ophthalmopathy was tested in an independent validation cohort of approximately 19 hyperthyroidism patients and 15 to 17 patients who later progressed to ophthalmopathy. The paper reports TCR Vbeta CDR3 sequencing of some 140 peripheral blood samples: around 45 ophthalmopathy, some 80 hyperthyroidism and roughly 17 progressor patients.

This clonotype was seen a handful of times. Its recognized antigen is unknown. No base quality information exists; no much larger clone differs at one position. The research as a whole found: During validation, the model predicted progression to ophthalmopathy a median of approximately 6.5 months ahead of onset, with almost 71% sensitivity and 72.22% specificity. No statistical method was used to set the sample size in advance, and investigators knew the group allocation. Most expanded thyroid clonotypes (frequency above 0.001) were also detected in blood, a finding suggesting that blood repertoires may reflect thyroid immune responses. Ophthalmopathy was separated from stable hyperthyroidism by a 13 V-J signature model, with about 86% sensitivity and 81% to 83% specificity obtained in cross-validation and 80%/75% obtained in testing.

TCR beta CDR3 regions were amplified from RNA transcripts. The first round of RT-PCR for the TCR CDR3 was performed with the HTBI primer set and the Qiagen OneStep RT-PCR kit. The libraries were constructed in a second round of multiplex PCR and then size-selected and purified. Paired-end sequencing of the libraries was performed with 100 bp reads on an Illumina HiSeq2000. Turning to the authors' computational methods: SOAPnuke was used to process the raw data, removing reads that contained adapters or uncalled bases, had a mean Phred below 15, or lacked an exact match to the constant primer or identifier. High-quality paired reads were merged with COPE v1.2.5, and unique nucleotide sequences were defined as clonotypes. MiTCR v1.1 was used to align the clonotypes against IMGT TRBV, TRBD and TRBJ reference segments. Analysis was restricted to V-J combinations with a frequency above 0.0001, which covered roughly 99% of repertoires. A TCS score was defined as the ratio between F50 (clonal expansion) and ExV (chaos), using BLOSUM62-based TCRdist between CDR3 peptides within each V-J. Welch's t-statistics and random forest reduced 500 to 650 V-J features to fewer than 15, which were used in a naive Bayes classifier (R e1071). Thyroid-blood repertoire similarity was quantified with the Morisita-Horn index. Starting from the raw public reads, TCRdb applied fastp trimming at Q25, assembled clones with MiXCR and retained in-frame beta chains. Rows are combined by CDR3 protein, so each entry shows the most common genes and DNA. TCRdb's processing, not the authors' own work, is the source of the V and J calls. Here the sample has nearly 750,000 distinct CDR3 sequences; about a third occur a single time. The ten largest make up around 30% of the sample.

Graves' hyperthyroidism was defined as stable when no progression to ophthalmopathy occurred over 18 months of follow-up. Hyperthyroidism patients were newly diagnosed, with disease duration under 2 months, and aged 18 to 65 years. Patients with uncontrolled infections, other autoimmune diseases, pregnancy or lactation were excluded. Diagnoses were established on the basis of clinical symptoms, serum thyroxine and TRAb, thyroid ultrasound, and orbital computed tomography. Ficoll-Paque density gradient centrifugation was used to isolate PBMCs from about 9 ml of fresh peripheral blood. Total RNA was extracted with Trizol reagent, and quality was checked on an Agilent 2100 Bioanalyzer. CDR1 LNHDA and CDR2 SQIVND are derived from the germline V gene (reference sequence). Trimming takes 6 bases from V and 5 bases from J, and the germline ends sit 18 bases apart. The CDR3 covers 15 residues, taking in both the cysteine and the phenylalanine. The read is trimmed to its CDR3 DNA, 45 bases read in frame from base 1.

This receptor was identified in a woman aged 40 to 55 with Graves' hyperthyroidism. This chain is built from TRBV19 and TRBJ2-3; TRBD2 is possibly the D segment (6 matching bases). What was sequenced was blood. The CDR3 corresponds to CASSNSGLRQDTQYF. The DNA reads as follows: TGTGCCAGTAGCAACTCGGGACTCCGCCAAGATACGCAGTATTTT.